The TCR beta chain under discussion was sequenced for a study of T cell changes during pregnancy in multiple sclerosis. Trimming at V came to 6 bases and at J to 6 bases, leaving 4 bases not matched to a gene. The CDR3 runs 13 residues. Germline V gene sequence: CDR1 MNHNY, CDR2 SVGAGI (reference sequence). Data came from immunoSEQ multiplex PCR; TCRdb stores just in-frame clones and leaves some out. The sample includes under 80,000 clones, about 95% of them seen just once. This clone was found a few times. This TCR came from a female donor with multiple sclerosis, enrolled in a pregnancy study. The sample in question was peripheral blood, obtained in the third trimester of pregnancy. The genes are TRBV6-6 and TRBJ2-7; 11 positions match TRBD2. CDR3 DNA sequence: TGTGCCAGCAGGACTAGCGGGGCCTTCGAGCAGTACTTC. Its protein product is CASRTSGAFEQYF.